The TCR beta chain under discussion was sequenced for a study of Graves' ophthalmopathy and Graves' hyperthyroidism. Study-level points and caveats: A majority of expanded thyroid clonotypes exceeding 0.001 frequency were likewise present in blood.

The TCR beta CDR3 regions underwent amplification from RNA transcripts. Scientists carried out first-round RT-PCR using HTBI primers and then a second-round multiplex PCR. Each CDR3 protein gets one entry after TCRdb re-called the multiplex PCR reads with MiXCR. The table shows 500,000 to 700,000 distinct CDR3 sequences, with 22% occurring only once. Trimming cost V 1 base and J 0 bases; bases outside gene matches: 17. Germline CDR1 and CDR2: SGHRS and YFSETQ. CDR3 size: 21 residues. Hyperthyroidism patients, aged 18 to 65, were newly diagnosed, under 2 months' duration. Other autoimmune disease, uncontrolled infection, pregnancy and lactation led to exclusion. The authors used Ficoll-Paque density gradient centrifugation to separate PBMCs. The input was 10 ml of fresh peripheral blood. Concerning this clonotype: The antigen remains unidentified.

This clonotype was sampled from a woman between 18 and 29 years old with stable Graves' hyperthyroidism. Some clones in this sample may be carry-over from other donors' samples. Material for sequencing was peripheral blood. This rearrangement joins TRBV5-1 to TRBJ1-5; TRBD1 aligns across 9 bases. The DNA for the CDR3 is TGCGCCAGCAGCTTGTTAAATCCGCGGGACAGGGCCGTCGGTAGCAATCAGCCCCAGCATTTT. Translation gives CASSLLNPRDRAVGSNQPQHF.